The next 18 T cell receptor beta chains were all read from a single sample in a study of blood T cell repertoires in COVID-19. Libraries were prepared by immunoSEQ multiplex PCR; TCRdb keeps only in-frame clonotypes and omits some of them. This sample carries approximately 150,000 clones, less than 90% of them seen once, and the ten largest clones take 3.5% to 4.5%. Sequenced sample: peripheral blood. The source of these receptors is a woman aged 70-85 years with acute or convalescent COVID-19.

This clone has a single count. This chain uses TRBV3-1 (or the pseudogene TRBV3-2) with TRBJ2-4, with no clear D. The CDR3 spans 12 residues. Germline V lookup: CDR1 LGHDT, CDR2 YNNKEL (reference sequence). Trimming stripped 1 base from V and 4 bases from J, with 2 bases between. CDR3 coding DNA: TGTGCCAGCAGCCAAGTAAAAAACATTCAGTACTTC. It specifies CASSQVKNIQYF.

V usage is TRBV19 and J usage is TRBJ2-3, with 9 bases aligning to TRBD1. Germline CDR1 is LNHDA and CDR2 is SQIVND (reference sequence). The CDR3 is made up of 15 amino acids. Germline trimming cut 5 bases from V and 2 bases from J; bases unmatched to any gene: 5. CDR3 coding DNA: TGTGCCAGTAGTGGGGGACAGGGCTCCACAGATACGCAGTATTTT. It specifies CASSGGQGSTDTQYF.

V is TRBV5-4 and J is TRBJ1-3; the D is unclear. Trimming shortened V by 0 bases and J by 0 bases, and 7 bases separated the two germline ends. The germline CDR1 and CDR2 sequences are SGHNT and YYREEE (reference sequence). The CDR3 contains 15 residues. In DNA, the CDR3 is TGTGCCAGCAGCTTGGTGCCGAGCTCTGGAAACACCATATATTTT. It specifies CASSLVPSSGNTIYF.

The V gene is TRBV19, the J gene TRBJ2-2; TRBD1 might be the D (6 bases). The CDR3 is 16 amino acids. Germline V lookup: CDR1 LNHDA, CDR2 SQIVND (reference sequence). V was cut by 6 bases and J by 3 bases, with 17 bases left in between. CDR3 region: CASREMAGDYTGELFF. Written as DNA, the CDR3 is TGTGCCAGTAGGGAAATGGCAGGGGATTACACCGGGGAGCTGTTTTTT.

The V and J genes are TRBV5-6 and TRBJ1-5; TRBD1 aligns across 8 bases. The junction had 9 bases not matched to a gene; V was cut back by 4 bases and J by 6 bases. The CDR3 totals 15 residues. Germline V gene lookup returns CDR1 SGHDT and CDR2 YYEEEE. The CDR3 reads CASSLGQGVGQPQHF. CDR3 nucleotides: TGTGCCAGCAGCCTCGGACAGGGAGTTGGTCAGCCCCAGCATTTT.

CDR3 sequence (DNA): TGTGCCAGCAGCAAGGGGGCTAGCGGGATCCTTTCCGAGCAGTACTTC. Amino acid sequence: CASSKGASGILSEQYF. This chain connects TRBV11-3 to TRBJ2-7, with 9 bases fitting TRBD2. V lost 5 bases, J lost 6 bases, and 14 bases stayed unmatched. Germline V CDR1 and CDR2: SGHNT, YENEEA. The CDR3 covers 16 residues.

V usage is TRBV28 and J usage is TRBJ2-7; 9 bases fit TRBD2. CDR3 length: 15 amino acids. The junction had 8 bases not matched to a gene; V was cut back by 2 bases and J by 6 bases. Germline CDR1 is MDHEN and CDR2 is SYDVKM. The CDR3 reads CASSLHTSLAGEQYF. In DNA, the CDR3 is TGTGCCAGCAGTTTACATACCTCACTAGCGGGCGAGCAGTACTTC.

The J gene is TRBJ2-7, the V gene TRBV6-2 or TRBV6-3; 9 nucleotides match TRBD1. Trimming cost V 6 bases and J 1 base; bases outside gene matches: 10. This CDR3 comprises 16 residues. CDR1 is MNHEY, CDR2 SVGEGT, per germline. CDR3 DNA sequence: TGTGCCAGCAGCCGGAACCCCGGGACAGGGTCCTACGAGCAGTACTTC. Its translation: CASSRNPGTGSYEQYF.

The chain has TRBV27 and TRBJ1-4; 10 nucleotides line up with TRBD1. V lost 8 bases, J lost 7 bases, and 4 bases stayed unmatched. This CDR3 has 13 amino acids. Germline V gene sequence: CDR1 MNHEY, CDR2 SMNVEV (reference sequence). The CDR3 DNA reads as TGTGCCAGCGGGGACAGGGGAATTGAAAAACTGTTTTTT. Translation: CASGDRGIEKLFF.

This CDR3 reads CASSPYKNTEAFF. CDR3 bases: TGTGCCAGCAGCCCATACAAGAACACTGAAGCTTTCTTT. The chain recombines TRBV14 with TRBJ1-1; no clear D gene. Germline CDR1 and CDR2: SGHDN and FVKESK. CDR3 length: 13 residues. The V and J ends lost 4 bases and 1 base respectively, with 7 bases between them.

The chain is built from TRBV2 and TRBJ2-7, with D perhaps TRBD1 (6 bases). The germline V and J ends were trimmed by 5 bases and 7 bases, with 18 bases remaining between them. This CDR3 has 14 amino acids. CDR1 and CDR2 from the germline V gene are SNHLY and FYNNEI. CDR3 region: CASSIQGPEGEQYF. The CDR3 DNA follows: TGTGCCAGCAGTATACAGGGCCCCGAGGGGGAGCAGTACTTC.

The CDR3 DNA is TGTGCCAGCTCGCTGACTAGCGGGGCCTACAATGAGCAGTTCTTC. Translation: CASSLTSGAYNEQFF. J is TRBJ2-1 and V is TRBV18; 11 bases map to TRBD2. V lost 6 bases to trimming and J lost 2 bases; unmatched junction nucleotides: 3. Germline V gene lookup returns CDR1 KGHSH and CDR2 LQKENI. There are 15 residues in the CDR3.

The chain uses TRBV7-2 and TRBJ2-2, with 12 nucleotides matching TRBD2. The CDR3 runs to 18 residues. J lost 7 bases, V lost 1 base, and 10 bases had no gene match. Germline V gene sequence: CDR1 SGHTA, CDR2 FQGNSA. The chain's CDR3 is CASSLVALAGGQGGELFF. The CDR3 coding sequence is TGTGCCAGCAGCTTAGTGGCCCTAGCGGGGGGGCAGGGCGGGGAGCTGTTTTTT.

There are a few counts of this clone. V and J are TRBV11-2 and TRBJ1-1; 7 positions match TRBD1. V was pared by 4 bases and J by 6 bases, with 5 bases of the junction left unmatched. Germline V gives CDR1 SGHAT, CDR2 FQNNGV. CDR3 length: 13 residues. The DNA of the CDR3 is TGTGCCAGCAGCTCCAGGGGGTCGCCTGAAGCTTTCTTT. Translation gives CASSSRGSPEAFF.

The CDR3 DNA follows: TGTGCCAGCAGCCTCACGGGTCGGGGTAATTCGGGAGAGACCCAGTACTTC. It yields the protein CASSLTGRGNSGETQYF. The J gene is TRBJ2-5, the V gene TRBV3-1 (or the pseudogene TRBV3-2), with a weak D call TRBD2 (5 bases). Germline CDR1 is LGHDT and CDR2 is YNNKEL (reference sequence). The germline V and J ends were trimmed by 4 bases and 4 bases, with 22 bases remaining between them. This CDR3 contains 17 residues.

The chain recombines TRBV24-1 with TRBJ1-2; D possibly corresponds to TRBD1 (6 bases). CDR3 length: 13 amino acids. In germline, CDR1 is KGHDR, CDR2 SFDVKD. V was clipped by 6 bases and J by 8 bases, with 15 bases between them. The chain's CDR3 is CATSSIRGSGYTF. CDR3 nucleotide sequence: TGTGCCACCAGTTCCATCAGGGGCTCAGGCTACACCTTC.

The CDR3 protein is CATSDSGRADQPQHF. Written as DNA, the CDR3 is TGTGCCACCAGTGATTCCGGGAGAGCCGATCAGCCCCAGCATTTT. This chain links TRBV24-1 with TRBJ1-5; D is undetermined. Germline assignment: CDR1 KGHDR and CDR2 SFDVKD. Trimming stripped 2 bases from V and 5 bases from J, with 12 bases between. The CDR3 sequence is 15 residues long.

The J gene is TRBJ2-7, the V gene TRBV28; possible D gene TRBD2, 6 bases. The V gene lost 5 bases and the J gene lost 5 bases, with 19 bases spanning the gap. The CDR3 has 15 amino acids. Germline lookup yields CDR1 MDHEN and CDR2 SYDVKM. The CDR3 nucleotides read TGTGCCAGCAGTCCCCGGTTGGGGGAGGAAAACGAGCAGTACTTC. Its translation: CASSPRLGEENEQYF.